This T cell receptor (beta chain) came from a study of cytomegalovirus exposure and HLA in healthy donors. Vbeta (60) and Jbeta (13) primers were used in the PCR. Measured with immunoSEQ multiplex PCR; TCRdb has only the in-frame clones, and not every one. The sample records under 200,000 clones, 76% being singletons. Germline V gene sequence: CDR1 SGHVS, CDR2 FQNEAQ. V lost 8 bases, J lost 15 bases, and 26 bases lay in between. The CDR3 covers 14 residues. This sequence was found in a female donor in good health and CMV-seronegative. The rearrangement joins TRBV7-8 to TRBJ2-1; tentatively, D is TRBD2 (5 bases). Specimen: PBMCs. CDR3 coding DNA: TGTGCCAGCGAGCTTAGCGAGGGAACAGTCGGACCGTTCTTC. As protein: CASELSEGTVGPFF.